The clone carrying this T cell receptor (beta chain) was seen at least ten times. Its antigen remains unidentified. The data originate from a study of T cell repertoires in cytomegalovirus infection. Turning to the study itself: Indicated by public TCR beta signatures were CMV infection and matching HLA type. Study conclusions and caveats: There were carriers of CMV plus the relevant HLA, and cumulative public TCR beta family frequency identified them. HLA-C-restricted CMV-specific TCR beta clonotypes were dominant in the ex vivo response.

TCRdb processed the reads anew with MiXCR; each CDR3 protein has one entry. Among about 230,000 distinct CDR3 sequences listed, about 5.9% were seen once. Germline CDR1 SGHDT, CDR2 YYEEEE. The ends lost 5 bases at V and 3 bases at J; junction bases unmatched: 9. CDR3 size: 16 residues. The sequenced sample was PBMCs. The chain recombines TRBV5-6 with TRBJ2-2; 8 nucleotides line up with TRBD1. The source of this sequence is a human donor in good health (CMV status not recorded). Some clones in this sample may be carry-over from other donors' samples. The CDR3 DNA reads as TGTGCCAGCAGTTGGGCAGGGGGCTCTGACACCGGGGAGCTGTTTTTT. It encodes CASSWAGGSDTGELFF.